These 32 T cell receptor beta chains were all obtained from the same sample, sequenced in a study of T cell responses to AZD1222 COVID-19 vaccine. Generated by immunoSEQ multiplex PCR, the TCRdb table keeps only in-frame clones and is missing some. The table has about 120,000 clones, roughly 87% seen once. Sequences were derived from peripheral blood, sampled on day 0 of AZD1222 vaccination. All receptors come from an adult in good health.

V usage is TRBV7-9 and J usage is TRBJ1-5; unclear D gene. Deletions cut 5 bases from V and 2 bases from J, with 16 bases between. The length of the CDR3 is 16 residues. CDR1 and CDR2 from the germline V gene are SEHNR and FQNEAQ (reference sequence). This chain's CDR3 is CASSKVGSRGNQPQHF. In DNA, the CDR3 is TGTGCCAGCAGCAAGGTCGGAAGTAGGGGCAATCAGCCCCAGCATTTT.

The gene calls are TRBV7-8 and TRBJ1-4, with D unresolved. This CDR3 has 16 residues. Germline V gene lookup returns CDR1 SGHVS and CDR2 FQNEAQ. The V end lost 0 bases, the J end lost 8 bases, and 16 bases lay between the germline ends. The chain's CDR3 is CASSLAPAGVQEKLFF. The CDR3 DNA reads TGTGCCAGCAGCTTAGCCCCGGCGGGAGTGCAGGAAAAACTGTTTTTT. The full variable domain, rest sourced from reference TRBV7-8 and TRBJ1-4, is GAGVSQSPRYKVAKRGQDVALRCDPISGHVSLFWYQQALGQGPEFLTYFQNEAQLDKSGLPSDRFFAERPEGSVSTLKIQRTQQEDSAVYLCASSLAPAGVQEKLFFGSGTQLSVL.

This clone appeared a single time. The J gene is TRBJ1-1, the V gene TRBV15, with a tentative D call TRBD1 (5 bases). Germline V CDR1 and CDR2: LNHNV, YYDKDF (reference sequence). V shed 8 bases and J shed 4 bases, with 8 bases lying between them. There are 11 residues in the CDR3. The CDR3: CATGGGTEAFF. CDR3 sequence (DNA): TGTGCCACCGGGGGAGGCACTGAAGCTTTCTTT.

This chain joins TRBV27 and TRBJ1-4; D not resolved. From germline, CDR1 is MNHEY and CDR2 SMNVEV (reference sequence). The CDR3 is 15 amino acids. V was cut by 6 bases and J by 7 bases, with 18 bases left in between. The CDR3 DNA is TGTGCCAGCAGCTCATGGGGTGGAGCCGGTGAAAAACTGTTTTTT. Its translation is CASSSWGGAGEKLFF.

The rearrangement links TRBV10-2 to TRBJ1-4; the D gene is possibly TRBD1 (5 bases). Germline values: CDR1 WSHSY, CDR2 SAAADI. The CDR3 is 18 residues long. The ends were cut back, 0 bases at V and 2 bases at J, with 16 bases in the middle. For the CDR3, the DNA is TGCGCCAGCAGTGAGTCTTACGGGGCCAAAGTCACTAATGAAAAACTGTTTTTT. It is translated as CASSESYGAKVTNEKLFF.

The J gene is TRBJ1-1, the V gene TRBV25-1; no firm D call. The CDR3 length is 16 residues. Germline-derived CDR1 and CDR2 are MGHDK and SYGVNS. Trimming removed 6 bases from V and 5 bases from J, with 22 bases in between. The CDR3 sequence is CASSDSISFIRTEAFF. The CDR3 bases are TGTGCCAGCAGCGATTCAATTTCTTTTATAAGGACTGAAGCTTTCTTT.

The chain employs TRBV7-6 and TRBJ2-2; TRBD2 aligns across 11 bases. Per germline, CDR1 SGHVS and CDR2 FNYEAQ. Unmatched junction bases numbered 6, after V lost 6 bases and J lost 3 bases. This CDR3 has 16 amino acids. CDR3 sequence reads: CASSYGTSGDTGELFF. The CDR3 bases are TGTGCCAGCAGTTACGGGACTAGCGGAGACACCGGGGAGCTGTTTTTT.

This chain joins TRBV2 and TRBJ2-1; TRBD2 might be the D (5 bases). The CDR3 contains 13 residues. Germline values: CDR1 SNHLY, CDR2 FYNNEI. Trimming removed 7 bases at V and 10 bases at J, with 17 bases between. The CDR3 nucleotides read TGTGCCAGCAAAGGAGGCTATCTTGGGGAGCAGTTCTTC. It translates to CASKGGYLGEQFF. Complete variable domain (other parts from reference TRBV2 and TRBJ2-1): EPEVTQTPSHQVTQMGQEVILRCVPISNHLYFYWYRQILGQKVEFLVSFYNNEISEKSEIFDDQFSVERPDGSNFTLKIRSTKLEDSAMYFCASKGGYLGEQFFGPGTRLTVL.

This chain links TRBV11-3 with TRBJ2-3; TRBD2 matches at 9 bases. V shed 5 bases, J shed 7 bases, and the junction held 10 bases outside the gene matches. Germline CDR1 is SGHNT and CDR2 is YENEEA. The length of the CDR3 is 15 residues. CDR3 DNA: TGTGCCAGCAGCGGAGCGGGGGGACTCACGAATACGCAGTATTTT. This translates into CASSGAGGLTNTQYF. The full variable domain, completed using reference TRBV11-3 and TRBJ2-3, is EAGVVQSPRYKIIEKKQPVAFWCNPISGHNTLYWYLQNLGQGPELLIRYENEEAVDDSQLPKDRFSAERLKGVDSTLKIQPAELGDSAVYLCASSGAGGLTNTQYFGPGTRLTVL.

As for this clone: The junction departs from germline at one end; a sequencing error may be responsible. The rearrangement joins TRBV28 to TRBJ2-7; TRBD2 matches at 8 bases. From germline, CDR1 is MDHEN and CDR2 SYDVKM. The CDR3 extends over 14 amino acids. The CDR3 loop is CASSSGLDSHEQYF. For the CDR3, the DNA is TGTGCCAGCAGTTCGGGACTAGACTCCCACGAGCAGTACTTC.

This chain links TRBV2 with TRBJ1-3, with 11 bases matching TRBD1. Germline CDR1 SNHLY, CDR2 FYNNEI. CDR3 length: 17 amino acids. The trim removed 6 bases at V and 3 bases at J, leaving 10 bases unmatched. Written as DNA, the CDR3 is TGTGCCAGCAGAAGGGACAGGGGGGCTTTGAGTGGAAACACCATATATTTT. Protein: CASRRDRGALSGNTIYF.

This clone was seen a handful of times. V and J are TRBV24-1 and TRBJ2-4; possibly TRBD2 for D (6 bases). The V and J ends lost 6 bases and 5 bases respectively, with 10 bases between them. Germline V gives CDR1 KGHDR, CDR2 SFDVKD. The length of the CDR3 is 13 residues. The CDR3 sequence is CATSRSGENIQYF. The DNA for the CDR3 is TGTGCCACCAGTCGTTCGGGAGAAAACATTCAGTACTTC.

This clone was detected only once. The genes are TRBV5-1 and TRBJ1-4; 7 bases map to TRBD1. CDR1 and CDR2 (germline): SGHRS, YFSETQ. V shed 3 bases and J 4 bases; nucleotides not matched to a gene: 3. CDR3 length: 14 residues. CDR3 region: CASSSQGLNEKLFF. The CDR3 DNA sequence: TGCGCCAGCAGCTCACAGGGGCTTAATGAAAAACTGTTTTTT.

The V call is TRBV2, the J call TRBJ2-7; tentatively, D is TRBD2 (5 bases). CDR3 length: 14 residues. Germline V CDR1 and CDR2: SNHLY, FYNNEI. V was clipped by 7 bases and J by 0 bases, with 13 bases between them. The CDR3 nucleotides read TGTGCCAGCACTTTCCTTACTAGCTCCTACGAGCAGTACTTC. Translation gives CASTFLTSSYEQYF. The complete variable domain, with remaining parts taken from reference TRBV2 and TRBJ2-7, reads EPEVTQTPSHQVTQMGQEVILRCVPISNHLYFYWYRQILGQKVEFLVSFYNNEISEKSEIFDDQFSVERPDGSNFTLKIRSTKLEDSAMYFCASTFLTSSYEQYFGPGTRLTVT.

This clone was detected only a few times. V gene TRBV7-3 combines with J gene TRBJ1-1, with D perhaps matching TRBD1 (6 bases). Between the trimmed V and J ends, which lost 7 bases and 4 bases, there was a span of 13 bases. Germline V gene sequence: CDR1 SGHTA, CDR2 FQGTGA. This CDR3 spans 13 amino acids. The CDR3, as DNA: TGTGCCAGCAAGGGGGGTTTGGGCACTGAAGCTTTCTTT. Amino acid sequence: CASKGGLGTEAFF.

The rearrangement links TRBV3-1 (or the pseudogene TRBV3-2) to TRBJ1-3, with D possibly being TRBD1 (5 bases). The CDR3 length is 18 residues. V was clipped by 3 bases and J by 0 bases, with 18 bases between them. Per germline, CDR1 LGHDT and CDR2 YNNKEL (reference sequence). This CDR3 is CASSHHSGGTSSGNTIYF. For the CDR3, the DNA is TGTGCCAGCAGCCACCATAGCGGCGGGACTTCCTCTGGAAACACCATATATTTT.

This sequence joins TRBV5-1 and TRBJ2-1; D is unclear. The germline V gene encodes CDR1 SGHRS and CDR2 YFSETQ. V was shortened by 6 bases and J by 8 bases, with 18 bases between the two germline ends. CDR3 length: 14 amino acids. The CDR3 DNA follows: TGCGCCAGCACCCTCCTCTCTGAAAACGATGAGCAGTTCTTC. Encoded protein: CASTLLSENDEQFF.

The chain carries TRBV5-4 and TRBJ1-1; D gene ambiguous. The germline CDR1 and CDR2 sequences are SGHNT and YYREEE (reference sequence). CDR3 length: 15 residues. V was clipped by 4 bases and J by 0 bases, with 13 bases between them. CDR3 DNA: TGTGCCAGCAGCCTGGACGGGCACATGAACACTGAAGCTTTCTTT. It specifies CASSLDGHMNTEAFF.

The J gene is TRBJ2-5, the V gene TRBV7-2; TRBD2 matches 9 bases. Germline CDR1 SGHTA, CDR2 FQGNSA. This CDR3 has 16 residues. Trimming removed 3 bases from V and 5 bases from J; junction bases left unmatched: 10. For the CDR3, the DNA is TGTGCCAGCAGCTTTGGGGGGACTAGCAGGAGGGAGACCCAGTACTTC. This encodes CASSFGGTSRRETQYF.

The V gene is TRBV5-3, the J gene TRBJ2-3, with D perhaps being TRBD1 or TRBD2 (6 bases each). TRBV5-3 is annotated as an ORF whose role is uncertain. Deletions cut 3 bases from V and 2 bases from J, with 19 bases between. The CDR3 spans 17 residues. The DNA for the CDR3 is TGTGCCAGAAGCTACACAGGGAGCGGGTCGATCACAGATACGCAGTATTTT. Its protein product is CARSYTGSGSITDTQYF.

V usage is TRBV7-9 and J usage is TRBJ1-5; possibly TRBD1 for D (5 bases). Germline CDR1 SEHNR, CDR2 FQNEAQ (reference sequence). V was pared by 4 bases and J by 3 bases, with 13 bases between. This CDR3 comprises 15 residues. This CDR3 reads CASSSRDSPNQPQHF. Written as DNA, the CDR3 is TGTGCCAGCAGCTCCCGCGACAGCCCCAATCAGCCCCAGCATTTT.

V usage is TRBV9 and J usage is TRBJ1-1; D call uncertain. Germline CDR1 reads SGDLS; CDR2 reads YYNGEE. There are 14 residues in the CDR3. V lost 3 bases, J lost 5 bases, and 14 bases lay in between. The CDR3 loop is CASSDDLRGTEAFF. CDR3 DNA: TGTGCCAGCAGCGATGACCTCCGTGGGACTGAAGCTTTCTTT.

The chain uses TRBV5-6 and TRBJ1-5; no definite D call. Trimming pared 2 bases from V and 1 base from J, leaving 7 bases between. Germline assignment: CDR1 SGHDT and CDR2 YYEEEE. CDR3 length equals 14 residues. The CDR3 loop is CASSFVASNQPQHF. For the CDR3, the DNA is TGTGCCAGCAGCTTTGTCGCCAGCAATCAGCCCCAGCATTTT.

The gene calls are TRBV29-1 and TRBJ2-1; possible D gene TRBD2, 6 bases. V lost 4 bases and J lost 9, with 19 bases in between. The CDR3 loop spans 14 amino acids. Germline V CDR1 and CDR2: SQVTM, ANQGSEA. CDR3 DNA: TGCAGCGTTGGGTTGAGACTGGGGGGTGGTGAGCAGTTCTTC. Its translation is CSVGLRLGGGEQFF.

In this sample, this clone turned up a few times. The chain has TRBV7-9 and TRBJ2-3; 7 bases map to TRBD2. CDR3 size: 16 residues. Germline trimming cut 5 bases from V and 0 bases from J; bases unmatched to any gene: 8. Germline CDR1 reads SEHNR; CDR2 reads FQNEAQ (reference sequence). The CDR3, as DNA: TGTGCCAGCAGCCGGGCGGTGGGAGGGAGCACAGATACGCAGTATTTT. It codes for CASSRAVGGSTDTQYF.

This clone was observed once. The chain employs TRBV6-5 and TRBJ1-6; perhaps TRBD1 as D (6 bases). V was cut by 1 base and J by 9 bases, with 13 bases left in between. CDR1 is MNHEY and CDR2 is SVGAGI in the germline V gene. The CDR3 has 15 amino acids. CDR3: CASSYYQGNGSPLHF. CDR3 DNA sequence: TGTGCCAGCAGTTACTATCAGGGGAATGGTTCACCCCTCCACTTT.

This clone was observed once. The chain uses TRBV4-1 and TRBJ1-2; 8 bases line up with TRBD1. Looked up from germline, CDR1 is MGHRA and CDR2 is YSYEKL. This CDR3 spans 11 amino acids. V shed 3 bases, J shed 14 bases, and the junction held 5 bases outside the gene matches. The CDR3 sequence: CASSQKDRVTF. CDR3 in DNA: TGCGCCAGCAGCCAGAAGGACAGGGTAACCTTC.

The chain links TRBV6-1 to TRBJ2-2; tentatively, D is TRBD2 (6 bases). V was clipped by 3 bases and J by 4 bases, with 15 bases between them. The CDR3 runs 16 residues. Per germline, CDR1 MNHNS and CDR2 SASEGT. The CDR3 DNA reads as TGTGCCAGCAGTGACCCGGGGGTCTCTCTCACCGGGGAGCTGTTTTTT. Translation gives CASSDPGVSLTGELFF.

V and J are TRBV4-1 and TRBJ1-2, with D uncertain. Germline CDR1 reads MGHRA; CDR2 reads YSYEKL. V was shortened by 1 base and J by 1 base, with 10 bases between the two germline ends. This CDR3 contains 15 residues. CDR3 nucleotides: TGCGCCAGCAGCCAAGGCCCGGGTGATAACTATGGCTACACCTTC. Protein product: CASSQGPGDNYGYTF.

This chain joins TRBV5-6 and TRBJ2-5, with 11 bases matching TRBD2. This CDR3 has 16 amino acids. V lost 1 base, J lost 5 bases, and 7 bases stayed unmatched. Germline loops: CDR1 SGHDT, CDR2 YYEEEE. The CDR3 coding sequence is TGTGCCAGCAGCTTGTTCACTAGCGGGAGCTGGGAGACCCAGTACTTC. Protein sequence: CASSLFTSGSWETQYF.

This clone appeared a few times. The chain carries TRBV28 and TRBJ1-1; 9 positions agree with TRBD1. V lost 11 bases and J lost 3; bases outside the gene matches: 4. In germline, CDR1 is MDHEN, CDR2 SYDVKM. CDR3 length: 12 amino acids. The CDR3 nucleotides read TGTGCCGGGACAGGGAGGGACACTGAAGCTTTCTTT. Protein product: CAGTGRDTEAFF. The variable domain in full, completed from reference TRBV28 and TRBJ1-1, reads DVKVTQSSRYLVKRTGEKVFLECVQDMDHENMFWYRQDPGLGLRLIYFSYDVKMKEKGDIPEGYSVSREKKERFSLILESASTNQTSMYLCAGTGRDTEAFFGQGTRLTVV.

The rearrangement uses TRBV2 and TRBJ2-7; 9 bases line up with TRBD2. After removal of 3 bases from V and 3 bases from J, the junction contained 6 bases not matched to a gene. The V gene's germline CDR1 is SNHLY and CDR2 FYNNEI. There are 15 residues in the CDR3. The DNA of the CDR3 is TGTGCCAGCAGTGAGGGAGGTAGCGGGAGCTACGAGCAGTACTTC. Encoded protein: CASSEGGSGSYEQYF.